The text below deals with one TCR beta chain. The data were taken from a study of shared clonotypes between healthy human individuals. CD45RO-negative CD8 cells positively selected for CCR7 made up the naive population, which excluded terminally differentiated effector memory CD45RA+ cells. The protocol was immunoSEQ multiplex PCR, while the TCRdb copy is restricted to in-frame clones and leaves out a portion. This repertoire shows 2 million to 2.5 million clones, about 92% found once; its top ten account for roughly 1.8%. What was sequenced was naive CD8+ T cells from PBMCs. This sequence originates from a man between 18 and 29 years old in good health. Some clones in this sample may be carry-over from other donors' samples.

CDR3 loop: CASSLGPRSLAGNNEQFF. CDR3 coding DNA: TGTGCCAGCAGCTTGGGCCCCAGGTCGCTAGCGGGAAACAATGAGCAGTTCTTC. The chain carries TRBV5-5 and TRBJ2-1; the match to TRBD2 covers 9 bases. Per the germline V gene, CDR1 is SGHKS and CDR2 is YYEKEE (reference sequence). Losses at the gene ends were 0 bases for V and 5 bases for J; bases not matched to a gene: 12. The CDR3 covers 18 residues.